This T cell receptor beta chain is from a study of molecular identifiers for immune sequencing clone quantification. Turning to this clonotype: Antigen specificity is unknown. This may arise from a read error, as a much more abundant clone is one base away.

As previously described, bulk TCR libraries were made using listed TCR primers. Using its own MiXCR run on the PCR reads, TCRdb lists one record per CDR3 protein. Counted here are about 630,000 distinct CDR3 sequences, 25% occurring once; the ten biggest clones make up around 0.78%. This CDR3 contains 16 residues. J gave up 7 bases and V 8 bases, and 16 bases lay outside the gene matches. The study's findings and limits: Clones carrying above 20 RNA copies accounted for over 97% of effector molecules, under 1% in naive cells.

The sample was naive CD8+ T cells from blood, with Jurkat cell RNA spiked in. Sample subset: FACS-sorted CD8+CD4-CCR7+CD45RA+ naive T cells. The chain recombines TRBV5-3 with TRBJ2-3; 10 bases are shared with TRBD2. TRBV5-3 is classed as an ORF, of uncertain function. This TCR was recovered from a human donor in good health. Some libraries in this study had Jurkat cell RNA spiked in. The CDR3: CASSTFLAGVPHTQYF. In DNA form, the CDR3 reads TGTGCCAGCAGCACCTTCCTAGCGGGAGTTCCACATACGCAGTATTTT.